The T cell receptor beta chain under discussion was sequenced for a study of T-cell reconstitution after alpha-beta-depleted transplantation in children. This clonotype was detected many times. Its cognate antigen is unknown. Preparation of the TCRbeta library involved a method that used unique molecular identifiers. MiXCR, applied by TCRdb to the PCR reads, yields one record per CDR3 protein. The data show 550,000 to 800,000 distinct CDR3 sequences, with about an eighth seen just once and roughly 0.84% held by the top ten. Notes on the study in general: After transplant, at about two months, alpha-beta T cells were reportedly derived from several hundred expanded graft clones. Once a year had passed after transplant, T-cell counts and diversity came mostly from newly produced T cells.

This TCR came from a girl aged 2-10 years with congenital amegakaryocytic thrombocytopenia, due to receive a stem cell transplant. The material was PBMCs, obtained before TCRalphabeta/CD19-depleted stem cell transplant.

In nucleotides, the CDR3 is TGTGCCAGCAGTCTGGGGCGAAACCTAATAGAGACCCAGTACTTC. This translates into CASSLGRNLIETQYF. V and J are TRBV12-3 or TRBV12-4 and TRBJ2-5, with D possibly TRBD1 on 5 matching bases. V was pared by 5 bases and J by 4 bases, with 17 bases between. There are 15 residues in the CDR3.